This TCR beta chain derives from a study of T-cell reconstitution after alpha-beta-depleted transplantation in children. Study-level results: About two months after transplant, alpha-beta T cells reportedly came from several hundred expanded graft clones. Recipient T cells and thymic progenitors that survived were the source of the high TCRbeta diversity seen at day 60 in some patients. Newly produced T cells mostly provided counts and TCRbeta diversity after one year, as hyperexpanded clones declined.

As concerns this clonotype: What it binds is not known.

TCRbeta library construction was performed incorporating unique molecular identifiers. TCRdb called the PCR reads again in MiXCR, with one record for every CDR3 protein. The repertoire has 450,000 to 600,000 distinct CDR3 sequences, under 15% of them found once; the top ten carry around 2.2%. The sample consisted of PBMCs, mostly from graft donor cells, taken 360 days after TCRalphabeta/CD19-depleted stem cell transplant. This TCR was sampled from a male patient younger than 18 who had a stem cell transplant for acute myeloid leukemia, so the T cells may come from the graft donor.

The CDR3 DNA is TGTGCCAGCAGCCAAGAAACTAGGAACAATGAGCAGTTCTTC. This sequence encodes CASSQETRNNEQFF. The rearrangement joins TRBV4-2 to TRBJ2-1; TRBD2 is a possible D gene (5 bases). Germline V gene data show CDR1 as LGHNA and CDR2 as YNFKEQ. The ends were cut back, 0 bases at V and 5 bases at J, with 8 bases in the middle. This CDR3 contains 14 residues.